This T cell receptor beta chain was recorded in a study of PD-1 blockade in mismatch repair-deficient tumors. The wider study: Patients had approximately 11 mismatch repair-deficient cancer types and were previously treated and progressing. Notes on the study in general: Tumor-resident clones, often absent from pretreatment blood, expanded after pembrolizumab and then contracted.

Concerning this clone: Its specificity is unknown.

Profiled with immunoSEQ multiplex PCR; TCRdb holds only in-frame clones, not every one. The sample yields some 19,000 clones, roughly 80% seen once. All patients were mismatch repair deficient, assessed by either PCR or immunohistochemistry. A few pembrolizumab responders had their TCRs sequenced. The CDR3 length is 16 residues. The ends were cut back, 1 base at V and 6 bases at J, with 18 bases in the middle. The germline V gene encodes CDR1 SGHAT and CDR2 FQNNGV. The chain has TRBV11-2 and TRBJ1-1; D might be TRBD1 (5 bases). The sequences come from PBMCs, collected 52 weeks after starting pembrolizumab. The TCR was taken from an adult with mismatch repair-deficient cancer. The CDR3 coding sequence is TGTGCCAGCAGCTTAGCTCGGGGGAGCCTGGGGGCTGAAGCTTTCTTT. Protein: CASSLARGSLGAEAFF.